A single sample is the source of the 20 T cell receptor beta chains below, sequenced in a study of patients and donors after allogeneic stem cell transplantation. Using its own MiXCR run on the RT-PCR reads, TCRdb lists one record per CDR3 protein. This sample yields roughly 940,000 distinct CDR3 sequences, of which more than 15% are seen a single time; about 6% belongs to the top ten. What was sequenced was blood, either unsorted or a sorted T cell fraction (not recorded which). Every receptor here comes from a human donor who was either an allogeneic HSCT recipient or a stem cell or donor lymphocyte infusion donor (not recorded which). It is not recorded whose cells these are; they may come from a transplant donor.

This rearrangement joins TRBV24-1 to TRBJ2-1, with D possibly matching TRBD2 (6 bases). The CDR3 is 15 amino acids. The V end was cut by 9 bases, the J end by 4 bases, with 18 bases between. Germline V gene sequence: CDR1 KGHDR, CDR2 SFDVKD. CDR3 in amino acids: CATASAGRVYNEQFF. The CDR3 DNA reads as TGTGCCACCGCAAGTGCGGGACGTGTTTACAATGAGCAGTTCTTC.

Many counts were recorded for this clonotype. This rearrangement joins TRBV12-3 or TRBV12-4 to TRBJ2-1, with D perhaps matching TRBD2 (5 bases). With 6 bases removed from V and 8 bases from J, the gap between germline ends came to 11 bases. The CDR3 loop spans 12 amino acids. CDR3: CASSPNGDEQFF. In DNA, the CDR3 is TGTGCCAGCAGCCCCAACGGGGATGAGCAGTTCTTC.

The J gene is TRBJ1-1, the V gene TRBV5-1, with 9 bases aligning to TRBD1. The V and J ends lost 0 bases and 1 base, in that order; junction bases with no gene match: 4. CDR3 size: 16 residues. Germline V gene sequence: CDR1 SGHRS, CDR2 YFSETQ. The CDR3 DNA reads as TGCGCCAGCAGCTTGGGCCAACAGGGGGCGAACACTGAAGCTTTCTTT. Protein product: CASSLGQQGANTEAFF.

The V gene is TRBV9, the J gene TRBJ2-2, with 9 bases that match TRBD1. The length of the CDR3 is 14 residues. CDR1 SGDLS and CDR2 YYNGEE come from the germline V gene. The V gene end was trimmed by 2 bases and the J gene end by 7 bases; junction bases not matched to a gene: 3. Here the CDR3 reads CASSVTGGNGELFF. The CDR3, as DNA: TGTGCCAGCAGCGTTACAGGGGGCAACGGGGAGCTGTTTTTT. Based on the CDR3 plus reference TRBV9 and TRBJ2-2, the full variable domain is DSGVTQTPKHLITATGQRVTLRCSPRSGDLSVYWYQQSLDQGLQFLIQYYNGEERAKGNILERFSAQQFPDLHSELNLSSLELGDSALYFCASSVTGGNGELFFGEGSRLTVL.

This rearrangement joins TRBV6-2 or TRBV6-3 to TRBJ1-2; D possibly corresponds to TRBD1 (6 bases). The CDR3 is 15 amino acids. CDR1 MNHEY and CDR2 SVGEGT come from the germline V gene. V was clipped by 5 bases and J by 2 bases, with 15 bases between them. The CDR3 here is CASSPPRTVNYGYTF. In nucleotides, the CDR3 is TGTGCCAGCAGTCCCCCTAGGACAGTCAACTATGGCTACACCTTC.

This clonotype was picked up a small number of times. The V and J genes are TRBV2 and TRBJ2-1; 7 positions agree with TRBD2. CDR3 length: 15 amino acids. Germline V gene lookup returns CDR1 SNHLY and CDR2 FYNNEI. The V gene end was trimmed by 1 base and the J gene end by 4 bases; junction bases not matched to a gene: 4. CDR3 amino acids: CASSEGGSYYNEQFF. CDR3 DNA: TGTGCCAGCAGTGAAGGCGGGAGCTATTACAATGAGCAGTTCTTC.

The chain links TRBV7-6 to TRBJ2-3, with D perhaps TRBD1 (6 bases). The CDR3 covers 15 residues. With 5 bases removed from V and 1 base from J, the gap between germline ends came to 13 bases. Germline CDR1 reads SGHVS; CDR2 reads FNYEAQ. CDR3 bases: TGTGCCAGCAGCCCTTCGACAGGCCGCACAGATACGCAGTATTTT. Protein product: CASSPSTGRTDTQYF. Using reference TRBV7-6 and TRBJ2-3 for the parts outside the CDR3, the full variable domain is GAGVSQSPRYKVTKRGQDVALRCDPISGHVSLYWYRQALGQGPEFLTYFNYEAQQDKSGLPNDRFSAERPEGSISTLTIQRTEQRDSAMYRCASSPSTGRTDTQYFGPGTRLTVL.

The rearrangement links TRBV15 to TRBJ1-2; D may be TRBD1 (5 bases). The CDR3 spans 15 residues. CDR1 LNHNV and CDR2 YYDKDF come from the germline V gene (reference sequence). V lost 0 bases and J lost 3, with 11 bases in between. The CDR3 protein is CATSREGDFDYGYTF. CDR3 nucleotides: TGTGCCACCAGCAGAGAAGGGGACTTCGACTATGGCTACACCTTC.

This clonotype appeared a few times. The genes are TRBV12-3 or TRBV12-4 and TRBJ1-2; TRBD1 aligns across 8 bases. The V gene end was trimmed by 4 bases and the J gene end by 6 bases; junction bases not matched to a gene: 7. CDR3 length: 14 residues. CDR3 nucleotide sequence: TGTGCCAGCAGTTGGACAGGGTCGGTACATGGCTACACCTTC. It translates to CASSWTGSVHGYTF.

The gene calls are TRBV6-5 and TRBJ1-5; possibly TRBD1 for D (5 bases). Germline CDR1 and CDR2: MNHEY and SVGAGI. Trimming shortened V by 8 bases and J by 3 bases, and 8 bases separated the two germline ends. The CDR3 has 12 amino acids. The CDR3 coding sequence is TGTGCCAGCGGGGGAGTCAATCAGCCCCAGCATTTT. This translates into CASGGVNQPQHF.

The chain carries TRBV5-1 and TRBJ1-5; D gene unclear. The CDR3 spans 13 residues. Trimming took off 1 base at V and 4 bases at J, with 6 bases between the two ends. Germline V gene data show CDR1 as SGHRS and CDR2 as YFSETQ. This CDR3 is CASSLNENQPQHF. CDR3 DNA sequence: TGCGCCAGCAGCTTGAATGAAAATCAGCCCCAGCATTTT.

This clonotype was recorded only once. The chain carries TRBV21-1 and TRBJ2-5; the table gives TRBD1 as D, unverified against the DNA. TRBV21-1 is a pseudogene segment. This CDR3 comprises 18 residues. The CDR3 loop is CASSDGGPTRHHQETQYF. DNA of the CDR3: TGTGCCAGCAGCGATGGGGGCCCGACTAGGCATCATCAAGAGACCCAGTACTTC.

This clonotype was seen a few times. The chain uses TRBV6-1 and TRBJ1-2; TRBD1 agrees at 10 bases. CDR3 length: 16 residues. From germline, CDR1 is MNHNS and CDR2 SASEGT. Unmatched junction bases numbered 11, after V lost 5 bases and J lost 5 bases. CDR3 nucleotide sequence: TGTGCCAGCAGTCGGGGACAGGGGCCATCTTTTTATGGCTACACCTTC. Translated, it gives CASSRGQGPSFYGYTF.

The chain joins TRBV12-3 or TRBV12-4 to TRBJ1-2; D is possibly TRBD1 (5 bases). This CDR3 is 13 amino acids long. With 6 bases removed from V and 7 bases from J, the gap between germline ends came to 15 bases. CDR3 sequence reads: CASSLGTRGGYTF. The CDR3 coding sequence is TGTGCCAGCAGCCTCGGGACTCGGGGTGGCTACACCTTC.

The chain employs TRBV27 and TRBJ2-1; D is unclear. V lost 2 bases and J 10 bases, leaving 18 bases between the germline ends. The CDR3 runs to 15 residues. Germline CDR1 reads MNHEY; CDR2 reads SMNVEV (reference sequence). CDR3 loop: CASSLESAQREEQFF. The CDR3 DNA reads TGTGCCAGCAGTTTAGAGTCAGCCCAAAGGGAAGAGCAGTTCTTC.

This clonotype was seen ten or more times. This sequence joins TRBV12-3 or TRBV12-4 and TRBJ2-7; TRBD1 matches 7 bases. The V and J ends lost 3 bases and 2 bases, in that order; junction bases with no gene match: 1. This CDR3 is built from 13 residues. The CDR3 loop is CASSFGTAYEQYF. The CDR3, as DNA: TGTGCCAGCAGTTTTGGGACAGCCTACGAGCAGTACTTC.

This clonotype came up a few times. The genes are TRBV12-3 or TRBV12-4 and TRBJ2-3, with D perhaps matching TRBD1 or TRBD2 (5 bases each). Trimming pared 7 bases from V and 0 bases from J, leaving 14 bases between. This CDR3 is 15 amino acids long. CDR3 bases: TGTGCCAGCACCTTAGGCCGGGACAGCACAGATACGCAGTATTTT. It codes for CASTLGRDSTDTQYF.

This clonotype was observed a handful of times. The V gene is TRBV5-1, the J gene TRBJ2-5, with D hard to call. Germline CDR1 and CDR2: SGHRS and YFSETQ. V dropped 0 bases and J dropped 5 bases, with 11 bases sitting between them. This CDR3 comprises 14 residues. The CDR3: CASSLEGNRETQYF. CDR3 coding DNA: TGCGCCAGCAGCTTGGAAGGGAACCGGGAGACCCAGTACTTC.

This clonotype was counted only a few times. The rearrangement uses TRBV29-1 and TRBJ1-2, with a tentative D call TRBD1 (6 bases). V was trimmed by 5 bases and J by 4 bases, leaving 17 bases between them. The CDR3 spans 14 residues. CDR1 and CDR2 from the germline V gene are SQVTM and ANQGSEA. The CDR3 DNA follows: TGCAGCGTTACCGGCGGGGGCGCGAGCTATGGCTACACCTTC. Protein sequence: CSVTGGGASYGYTF.

This clonotype has only a few counts. The V gene is TRBV2, the J gene TRBJ2-1; perhaps TRBD2 as D (6 bases). V gave up 4 bases and J gave up 8 bases, with 15 bases separating them. This CDR3 region has 14 residues. Germline V gene sequence: CDR1 SNHLY, CDR2 FYNNEI. The CDR3 is CASSVRRGSDEQFF. CDR3 in DNA: TGTGCCAGCAGTGTTCGTCGGGGGAGCGATGAGCAGTTCTTC. Looking up the rest from reference TRBV2 and TRBJ2-1 gives the full variable domain: EPEVTQTPSHQVTQMGQEVILRCVPISNHLYFYWYRQILGQKVEFLVSFYNNEISEKSEIFDDQFSVERPDGSNFTLKIRSTKLEDSAMYFCASSVRRGSDEQFFGPGTRLTVL.